The entry below describes one TCR beta chain. What it binds is unknown. In the authors' workflow: With immunoSEQ giving junction-only sequences and no quality scores, filtering differed. Sequenced by immunoSEQ multiplex PCR; TCRdb stores in-frame clones only, minus some. D and trimming were read from the DNA, whereas the V and J calls and clone size are those reported in that table. Of millions of clones in the sample, roughly 95% were seen once. Every one of the donors was a Caucasian adult that lived in Nashville, Tennessee. This entry belongs to a study of shared clonotypes between healthy human individuals. Study-wide context: The donor group consisted of a couple of women and three men, aged 18 to 49.

General study points: Naive CD4 clonotypes were shared across several donors at about 5%.

The sample consisted of naive CD4+ T cells sorted from blood. Subset meaning: CD45RA+ positively selected. The source is a man aged 18-30 years in good health.

This CDR3 reads CASSPRPGQGRYEQYF. The DNA of the CDR3 is TGTGCCAGCAGCCCACGACCGGGACAGGGTCGATACGAGCAGTACTTC. The J gene is TRBJ2-7, the V gene TRBV7-9; the match to TRBD1 covers 9 bases. Germline-derived CDR1 and CDR2 are SEHNR and FQNEAQ (reference sequence). The ends lost 5 bases at V and 4 bases at J; junction bases unmatched: 12. CDR3 length: 16 residues.